This TCR beta chain originates from a study of human T cells and chemical hapten exposure. Study-level background: 0.01% DPC was applied to the upper back in patch tests, which were read at 6 days.

In germline, CDR1 is LNHNV, CDR2 YYDKDF (reference sequence). V was shortened by 6 bases and J by 3 bases, with 11 bases between the two germline ends. This CDR3 has 14 residues. TCRdb processed the RACE reads anew with MiXCR; each CDR3 protein has one entry. The sample yields some 110,000 distinct CDR3 sequences, less than 15% seen once. Time point in this sample: pre-sensitization, week 0. Treatment: therapeutic diphenylcyclopropenone sensitization with weekly scalp DPC. This receptor was obtained from a woman in her fifties or sixties with alopecia areata. Some clones in this sample may be carry-over from other donors' samples. Sequences were derived from whole blood, sampled in connection with sensitization to the hapten diphenylcyclopropenone (DPC). V and J are TRBV15 and TRBJ2-2; no definite D call. The CDR3 DNA reads TGTGCCACCAGGGAAGGACGGTACACCGGGGAGCTGTTTTTT. It codes for CATREGRYTGELFF.